One sample yielded the 30 T cell receptor beta chains listed below, sequenced in a study of blood T cell repertoires in COVID-19. Sequencing was performed with immunoSEQ multiplex PCR; in TCRdb, only in-frame clones are kept and a portion is missing. The sample lists around 240,000 clones, 85% to 90% occurring once. Input material: PBMCs or T cells enriched from blood (not recorded which). The receptors originated from a man between 50 and 59 years old who had been exposed to COVID-19.

V is TRBV5-1 and J is TRBJ1-1; 10 bases agree with TRBD1. This CDR3 is built from 18 residues. Germline V CDR1 and CDR2: SGHRS, YFSETQ. V lost 0 bases to trimming and J lost 0 bases; unmatched junction nucleotides: 8. The CDR3 bases are TGCGCCAGCAGCTTGGCCATGAGACAGGGGGCTCTGAACACTGAAGCTTTCTTT. This gives the protein CASSLAMRQGALNTEAFF. The entire variable domain, with the rest obtained from reference TRBV5-1 and TRBJ1-1, is as follows: KAGVTQTPRYLIKTRGQQVTLSCSPISGHRSVSWYQQTPGQGLQFLFEYFSETQRNKGNFPGRFSGRQFSNSRSEMNVSTLELGDSALYLCASSLAMRQGALNTEAFFGQGTRLTVV.

This chain connects TRBV5-1 to TRBJ2-2; weak D call: TRBD2 (6 bases). Germline CDR1 is SGHRS and CDR2 is YFSETQ. V shed 3 bases and J shed 5 bases, with 14 bases lying between them. The CDR3 extends over 15 amino acids. CDR3 protein: CASSYLFGRTGELFF. CDR3 DNA sequence: TGCGCCAGCAGCTACTTATTTGGGAGGACCGGGGAGCTGTTTTTT.

The chain has TRBV6-5 and TRBJ2-2; TRBD2 is a possible D gene (6 bases). This CDR3 has 14 amino acids. V was cut by 8 bases and J by 4 bases, with 14 bases left in between. CDR1 MNHEY and CDR2 SVGAGI come from the germline V gene. CDR3 region: CASGRGVGTGELFF. The CDR3 DNA reads TGTGCCAGCGGGCGGGGAGTGGGCACCGGGGAGCTGTTTTTT.

The rearrangement joins TRBV4-1 to TRBJ2-2, with unresolved D. CDR1 MGHRA and CDR2 YSYEKL come from the germline V gene. Trimming pared 4 bases from V and 1 base from J, leaving 16 bases between. The CDR3 runs to 17 residues. CDR3 protein: CASSPGIYPKNTGELFF. For the CDR3, the DNA is TGCGCCAGCAGCCCAGGAATCTACCCCAAGAACACCGGGGAGCTGTTTTTT.

The chain is built from TRBV19 and TRBJ1-6; no clear D. CDR3 length equals 15 residues. The V and J ends lost 9 bases and 0 bases respectively, with 12 bases between them. Germline assignment: CDR1 LNHDA and CDR2 SQIVND (reference sequence). CDR3 loop: CASLAGSSYNSPLHF. CDR3 sequence (DNA): TGTGCCAGCCTTGCGGGGAGCTCCTATAATTCACCCCTCCACTTT.

The V call is TRBV5-1, the J call TRBJ2-3; 8 bases fit TRBD2. Per germline, CDR1 SGHRS and CDR2 YFSETQ. The CDR3 covers 16 residues. With V trimmed by 5 bases and J by 8 bases, 16 bases remained unmatched. In DNA form, the CDR3 reads TGCGCCAGCAGTTACACGCCGGGACTAGTTGCTGTTACGCAGTATTTT. This translates into CASSYTPGLVAVTQYF.

The chain uses TRBV5-4 and TRBJ2-3; 8 bases are a match to TRBD2. CDR1 is SGHNT and CDR2 is YYREEE in the germline V gene (reference sequence). The CDR3 loop spans 15 amino acids. The trim removed 3 bases at V and 4 bases at J, leaving 7 bases unmatched. The CDR3 loop is CASSSGAGDSDTQYF. DNA of the CDR3: TGTGCCAGCAGCTCCGGAGCGGGAGACTCAGATACGCAGTATTTT.

V gene TRBV7-9 combines with J gene TRBJ2-1, with TRBD1 matching over 7 bases. V lost 3 bases and J lost 10; bases outside the gene matches: 3. The V gene's germline CDR1 is SEHNR and CDR2 FQNEAQ (reference sequence). The CDR3 covers 12 residues. CDR3 residues: CASSFSDREQFF. Here the CDR3 DNA reads TGTGCCAGCAGCTTTTCGGACAGGGAGCAGTTCTTC.

This rearrangement joins TRBV9 to TRBJ1-3; 10 bases are a match to TRBD1. CDR1 SGDLS and CDR2 YYNGEE come from the germline V gene. V was clipped by 3 bases and J by 4 bases; unmatched bases: 7. This CDR3 has 16 residues. CDR3 protein: CASSAQWTGGGNTIYF. CDR3 sequence (DNA): TGTGCCAGCAGCGCCCAGTGGACAGGGGGGGGAAACACCATATATTTT.

V usage is TRBV5-1 and J usage is TRBJ2-2; TRBD1 agrees at 8 bases. V lost 6 bases, J lost 0 bases, and 1 base stayed unmatched. Germline values: CDR1 SGHRS, CDR2 YFSETQ. This CDR3 has 14 residues. CDR3 in amino acids: CASKDRANTGELFF. The CDR3 DNA reads TGCGCCAGCAAGGACAGGGCGAACACCGGGGAGCTGTTTTTT.

This CDR3 reads CASSYSKGAGNEKLFF. CDR3 nucleotide sequence: TGTGCCAGCAGTTACTCGAAGGGGGCGGGTAATGAAAAACTGTTTTTT. This chain connects TRBV6-2 or TRBV6-3 to TRBJ1-4; the match to TRBD1 covers 7 bases. The CDR3 consists of 16 residues. V gave up 0 bases and J gave up 4 bases; unmatched junction bases: 5. Germline V gene data show CDR1 as MNHEY and CDR2 as SVGEGT.

The chain recombines TRBV5-1 with TRBJ1-4; D gene unclear. The V gene's germline CDR1 is SGHRS and CDR2 YFSETQ. The CDR3 covers 15 residues. The V gene lost 0 bases and the J gene lost 5 bases, with 11 bases spanning the gap. CDR3 sequence (DNA): TGCGCCAGCAGCTTGGTGGGGAGAATAAATGAAAAACTGTTTTTT. It translates to CASSLVGRINEKLFF.

V and J are TRBV10-3 and TRBJ2-3; D remains unclear. CDR1 is ENHRY, CDR2 SYGVKD, per germline. V lost 0 bases and J lost 0, with 10 bases in between. The CDR3 has 16 amino acids. The CDR3 is CAISESKSASTDTQYF. In nucleotides, the CDR3 is TGTGCCATCAGTGAGTCCAAGAGCGCGAGCACAGATACGCAGTATTTT.

The V gene is TRBV30, the J gene TRBJ1-1, with 7 bases lining up with TRBD1. The germline CDR1 and CDR2 sequences are GTSNPN and SVGIG (reference sequence). J lost 7 bases, V lost 2 bases, and 4 bases had no gene match. CDR3 length: 12 residues. The CDR3 reads CAWSPQGLEAFF. CDR3 nucleotides: TGTGCCTGGAGTCCACAGGGGCTTGAAGCTTTCTTT.

In this sample, this clone turned up once. CDR3 residues: CASSLAGPDRAGNTIYF. CDR3 in DNA: TGCGCCAGCAGCTTGGCTGGCCCGGACAGGGCTGGAAACACCATATATTTT. The chain recombines TRBV5-1 with TRBJ1-3; 8 bases align to TRBD1. The CDR3 has 17 amino acids. In germline, CDR1 is SGHRS, CDR2 YFSETQ. J was trimmed by 2 bases and V by 0 bases; bases with no gene match: 7.

This chain links TRBV5-1 with TRBJ2-5; 8 positions match TRBD2. After removal of 4 bases from V and 4 bases from J, the junction contained 12 bases not matched to a gene. This CDR3 is built from 16 residues. Germline-derived CDR1 and CDR2 are SGHRS and YFSETQ. CDR3 region: CASSPGGTTTVETQYF. CDR3 DNA sequence: TGCGCCAGCAGCCCGGGGGGGACCACAACCGTAGAGACCCAGTACTTC.

This chain uses TRBV5-8 with TRBJ2-3; the match to TRBD2 covers 12 bases. Germline V gives CDR1 SGHTS, CDR2 YDEGEE. The CDR3 consists of 17 residues. The ends lost 4 bases at V and 6 bases at J; junction bases unmatched: 12. The CDR3: CASSPGLAGGRTDTQYF. CDR3 coding DNA: TGTGCCAGCAGCCCTGGTCTAGCGGGAGGGCGAACGGATACGCAGTATTTT.

CDR3: CASSYLAGTTYEQYF. CDR3 coding DNA: TGCGCCAGCAGCTATTTAGCGGGGACTACCTACGAGCAGTACTTC. The chain has TRBV5-1 and TRBJ2-7; 8 bases match TRBD2. Trimming removed 3 bases from V and 2 bases from J; junction bases left unmatched: 7. Per germline, CDR1 SGHRS and CDR2 YFSETQ. CDR3 length equals 15 residues.

The chain is built from TRBV7-6 and TRBJ1-1, with a tentative D call TRBD1 (5 bases). The V and J ends lost 4 bases and 3 bases respectively, with 15 bases between them. CDR3 length: 15 amino acids. Looked up from germline, CDR1 is SGHVS and CDR2 is FNYEAQ. CDR3 DNA: TGTGCCAGCAGCTCCGACAGTGCGTGGGACACTGAAGCTTTCTTT. It is translated as CASSSDSAWDTEAFF.

V is TRBV27 and J is TRBJ1-5; a possible D gene is TRBD1 (5 bases). Trimming took off 1 base at V and 1 base at J, with 11 bases between the two ends. This CDR3 spans 16 amino acids. Germline loops: CDR1 MNHEY, CDR2 SMNVEV (reference sequence). The chain's CDR3 is CASSLFGHGSNQPQHF. The CDR3 nucleotides are TGTGCCAGCAGTTTATTCGGACACGGGAGCAATCAGCCCCAGCATTTT.

This chain joins TRBV7-2 and TRBJ1-5; TRBD1 agrees at 8 bases. In germline, CDR1 is SGHTA, CDR2 FQGNSA. This CDR3 comprises 14 residues. The J segment lost 6 bases and the V segment lost 1 base, leaving 2 bases of the junction unmatched. CDR3 nucleotide sequence: TGTGCCAGCAGCTTAGACAGGGGGGGTCAGCCCCAGCATTTT. Translation: CASSLDRGGQPQHF.

This rearrangement joins TRBV28 to TRBJ1-4; 9 bases line up with TRBD1. The V gene's germline CDR1 is MDHEN and CDR2 SYDVKM. The CDR3 consists of 15 residues. The trim removed 3 bases at V and 7 bases at J, leaving 6 bases unmatched. The CDR3 loop is CASSFLTGGTEKLFF. The CDR3 nucleotides are TGTGCCAGCAGTTTCTTGACAGGGGGTACTGAAAAACTGTTTTTT.

The chain carries TRBV11-2 and TRBJ1-2; TRBD1 might be the D (6 bases). This CDR3 is 14 amino acids long. Per germline, CDR1 SGHAT and CDR2 FQNNGV. Between the trimmed V and J ends, which lost 5 bases and 8 bases, there was a span of 18 bases. Written as DNA, the CDR3 is TGTGCCAGCAGCGGAACAGGGAATGTCTGGGGCTACACCTTC. This encodes CASSGTGNVWGYTF.

The V gene is TRBV11-3, the J gene TRBJ2-6, with D possibly matching TRBD1 (5 bases). Germline CDR1 SGHNT, CDR2 YENEEA. The CDR3 totals 16 residues. The V end lost 0 bases, the J end lost 4 bases, and 10 bases lay between the germline ends. The CDR3 spells CASSLDPRAGANVLTF. The CDR3 DNA is TGTGCCAGCAGCTTAGATCCCAGGGCGGGGGCCAACGTCCTGACTTTC.

This sequence joins TRBV28 and TRBJ1-5; D gene unclear. The CDR3 is made up of 16 amino acids. Germline assignment: CDR1 MDHEN and CDR2 SYDVKM. Trimming shortened V by 7 bases and J by 0 bases, and 16 bases separated the two germline ends. The CDR3 protein is CASTPRGIYSNQPQHF. The CDR3 DNA sequence: TGTGCCAGCACCCCGCGCGGGATTTATAGCAATCAGCCCCAGCATTTT.

The genes are TRBV7-3 and TRBJ2-1; 9 bases map to TRBD2. The CDR3 has 19 amino acids. Germline V gene data show CDR1 as SGHTA and CDR2 as FQGTGA. Trimming at V came to 1 base and at J to 2 bases, leaving 12 bases not matched to a gene. CDR3 nucleotides: TGTGCCAGCAGCTTAAGAAGTCCTAGCGGGGAAATGCCCTACAATGAGCAGTTCTTC. It encodes CASSLRSPSGEMPYNEQFF.

CDR3 amino acids: CAISESPTAQETQYF. As DNA, the CDR3 is TGTGCCATCAGTGAGTCGCCGACAGCGCAAGAGACCCAGTACTTC. V and J are TRBV10-3 and TRBJ2-5, with D possibly matching TRBD1 (5 bases). Trimming removed 0 bases from V and 2 bases from J, with 10 bases in between. The CDR3 totals 15 residues. Germline CDR1 and CDR2: ENHRY and SYGVKD.

This clone was observed once. CDR3 residues: CASSLGLFPSTDTQYF. CDR3 DNA: TGCGCCAGCAGCCTGGGACTTTTCCCTAGCACAGATACGCAGTATTTT. This rearrangement joins TRBV5-1 to TRBJ2-3; TRBD2 might be the D (6 bases). Germline V gene lookup returns CDR1 SGHRS and CDR2 YFSETQ. This CDR3 spans 16 amino acids. V lost 4 bases, J lost 0 bases, and 15 bases lay in between. The entire variable domain, with the rest obtained from reference TRBV5-1 and TRBJ2-3, is as follows: KAGVTQTPRYLIKTRGQQVTLSCSPISGHRSVSWYQQTPGQGLQFLFEYFSETQRNKGNFPGRFSGRQFSNSRSEMNVSTLELGDSALYLCASSLGLFPSTDTQYFGPGTRLTVL.

CDR3 residues: CATSNSEIEGTQYF. The DNA for the CDR3 is TGTGCCACCTCCAACAGTGAAATAGAGGGGACCCAGTACTTC. The chain couples TRBV2 to TRBJ2-5; TRBD2 is a possible D gene (5 bases). Trimming removed 10 bases at V and 7 bases at J, with 22 bases between. Germline V gene lookup returns CDR1 SNHLY and CDR2 FYNNEI. The CDR3 length is 14 residues.

The chain couples TRBV7-3 to TRBJ1-2; 10 nucleotides match TRBD1. Trimming took 2 bases from V and 8 from J; bases not matched to a gene: 8. Germline V CDR1 and CDR2: SGHTA, FQGTGA. This CDR3 is 15 amino acids long. The CDR3, as DNA: TGTGCCAGCAGCTTAGCCGGGACAGGGGTAGAGGGCTACACCTTC. Amino acid sequence: CASSLAGTGVEGYTF.